The 32 T cell receptor beta chains below all came from one sample that was sequenced in a study of CXCR3-negative and CXCR3-positive naive CD8 T cells. Study conclusions and caveats: CXCR3-negative naive cells had less hydrophobic TRB CDR3s than did CXCR3-positive naive cells.

The authors made the TRB cDNA libraries by 5' RACE using UMI labels. TCRdb reprocessed the 5' RACE reads, with one entry per CDR3 protein and no DNA. This sample's table reports just under 90,000 distinct CDR3 sequences. Their recognized antigens are unknown. The sequenced sample was naive CXCR3+ CD8+ T cells from blood. Regarding subset: CD45RO-CCR7+CD27+CD95- naive CD8+ T cells expressing CXCR3 (TNR3+). The receptor set was obtained from a human donor in good health. Some clones in this sample may be carry-over from other donors' samples.

V usage is TRBV7-9 and J usage is TRBJ2-7; the TCRdb D gene call, TRBD1, has no DNA to confirm it. The CDR3 contains 15 residues. Germline loops: CDR1 SEHNR, CDR2 FQNEAQ (reference sequence). The CDR3 region is CASSSTTEATYEQYF.

The chain carries TRBV28 and TRBJ2-1. CDR3 size: 15 residues. CDR1 and CDR2 from the germline V gene are MDHEN and SYDVKM. Here the CDR3 reads CASSFFPRLYNEQFF.

The chain combines TRBV7-2 with TRBJ2-3; TCRdb's assignment of TRBD2 cannot be checked, as there is no DNA. The V gene's germline CDR1 is SGHTA and CDR2 FQGNSA. CDR3 length equals 15 residues. CDR3 amino acids: CASSPSSGGLDTQYF.

The chain links TRBV20-1 to TRBJ1-5; TCRdb's D call, TRBD1, is unchecked because there is no DNA. The CDR3 extends over 16 amino acids. The V gene's germline CDR1 is DFQATT and CDR2 SNEGSKA (reference sequence). CDR3: CSARDLRRQESQPQHF.

The genes are TRBV6-5 and TRBJ2-3; TCRdb returns TRBD1, unconfirmable since there is no DNA. This CDR3 is built from 12 residues. Per germline, CDR1 MNHEY and CDR2 SVGAGI. The CDR3 here is CATRGWADTQYF.

V usage is TRBV4-1 and J usage is TRBJ2-2; checking the TCRdb D call of TRBD1 is not possible without DNA. CDR1 MGHRA and CDR2 YSYEKL come from the germline V gene. This CDR3 region has 12 residues. CDR3 loop: CATGRNTGELFF.

The chain carries TRBV7-2 and TRBJ2-3; no DNA is available, so the TRBD2 call from TCRdb remains unchecked. Germline V gene lookup returns CDR1 SGHTA and CDR2 FQGNSA. The CDR3 covers 15 residues. The CDR3: CASSLLAGRTDTQYF.

The CDR3 here is CASSLRGLEAFF. This chain connects TRBV12-3 or TRBV12-4 to TRBJ1-1. The CDR3 is 12 residues long.

The V call is TRBV7-6, the J call TRBJ2-7; checking the TCRdb D call of TRBD1 is not possible without DNA. Per germline, CDR1 SGHVS and CDR2 FNYEAQ. The length of the CDR3 is 16 residues. The CDR3 is CASSLGGGSGWGEQYF.

The V gene is TRBV12-3 or TRBV12-4, the J gene TRBJ2-3; TCRdb selects TRBD1, and the lack of DNA leaves this call unchecked. The CDR3 is 13 amino acids. The CDR3 protein is CASRTGLTDTQYF.

V usage is TRBV12-3 or TRBV12-4 and J usage is TRBJ1-1; as DNA is missing, the TRBD1 call by TCRdb cannot be tested. CDR3 length equals 15 residues. The CDR3: CASNMADRGFDEAFF.

The CDR3 sequence: CASSYSGTTYGYTF. V is TRBV7-2 and J is TRBJ1-2; TCRdb proposes TRBD1, but this gene call is untestable without DNA. This CDR3 comprises 14 residues. Germline assignment: CDR1 SGHTA and CDR2 FQGNSA.

V is TRBV9 and J is TRBJ1-5; the D call of TRBD1 rests on TCRdb alone, since no DNA is present to check it. The CDR3 covers 14 residues. Germline CDR1 SGDLS, CDR2 YYNGEE. The CDR3 spells CASSRGTGNQPQHF.

This sequence joins TRBV7-6 and TRBJ1-5; TCRdb's assignment of TRBD1 cannot be checked, as there is no DNA. The CDR3 runs 19 residues. Germline CDR1 reads SGHVS; CDR2 reads FNYEAQ. CDR3 residues: CASSLAPADRPYSNQPQHF.

The V call is TRBV9, the J call TRBJ2-1. The CDR3 extends over 12 amino acids. Looked up from germline, CDR1 is SGDLS and CDR2 is YYNGEE. This CDR3 is CASSVGINEQFF. Based on the CDR3 plus reference TRBV9 and TRBJ2-1, the full variable domain is DSGVTQTPKHLITATGQRVTLRCSPRSGDLSVYWYQQSLDQGLQFLIQYYNGEERAKGNILERFSAQQFPDLHSELNLSSLELGDSALYFCASSVGINEQFFGPGTRLTVL.

V gene TRBV15 combines with J gene TRBJ2-7; there is no DNA to check the TCRdb D call of TRBD1. There are 17 residues in the CDR3. Germline lookup yields CDR1 LNHNV and CDR2 YYDKDF (reference sequence). The CDR3 region is CATSRVWPGRDIYEQYF.

The chain recombines TRBV29-1 with TRBJ2-7; TCRdb reports TRBD1, a call that lacks DNA to check it against. The CDR3 runs 13 residues. Germline-derived CDR1 and CDR2 are SQVTM and ANQGSEA. The CDR3 is CSVIQGVGNEQYF.

The V and J genes are TRBV2 and TRBJ2-7; the TCRdb call, TRBD1, lacks DNA for checking. CDR1 is SNHLY, CDR2 FYNNEI, per germline. This CDR3 is 13 amino acids long. Here the CDR3 reads CASSEGPSYEQYF. The entire variable domain, with the rest obtained from reference TRBV2 and TRBJ2-7, is as follows: EPEVTQTPSHQVTQMGQEVILRCVPISNHLYFYWYRQILGQKVEFLVSFYNNEISEKSEIFDDQFSVERPDGSNFTLKIRSTKLEDSAMYFCASSEGPSYEQYFGPGTRLTVT.

The chain couples TRBV13 to TRBJ2-7. Looked up from germline, CDR1 is PRHDT and CDR2 is FYEKMQ (reference sequence). The CDR3 contains 11 residues. CDR3 residues: CASSSQSEQYF.

This chain connects TRBV7-9 to TRBJ1-1; TCRdb's D call of TRBD1 is untestable without DNA. Germline V lookup: CDR1 SEHNR, CDR2 FQNEAQ (reference sequence). The CDR3 has 15 residues. The CDR3 region is CASSLVTGQNTEAFF. The full variable domain, rest sourced from reference TRBV7-9 and TRBJ1-1, is DTGVSQNPRHKITKRGQNVTFRCDPISEHNRLYWYRQTLGQGPEFLTYFQNEAQLEKSRLLSDRFSAERPKGSFSTLEIQRTEQGDSAMYLCASSLVTGQNTEAFFGQGTRLTVV.

This chain connects TRBV25-1 to TRBJ1-1; TCRdb calls TRBD1, which cannot be checked without DNA. From germline, CDR1 is MGHDK and CDR2 SYGVNS. This CDR3 is built from 18 residues. The chain's CDR3 is CASSEFLGGEHAGTEAFF.

The chain employs TRBV7-2 and TRBJ2-7; there is no DNA to check the TCRdb D call of TRBD1. The CDR3 totals 13 residues. Germline values: CDR1 SGHTA, CDR2 FQGNSA. CDR3 residues: CASSSLSGYEQYF.

The chain has TRBV7-2 and TRBJ2-1. This CDR3 comprises 15 residues. CDR1 is SGHTA, CDR2 FQGNSA, per germline. The CDR3 loop is CASSPLMKSYNEQFF.

CDR3 sequence reads: CASSPDRDEQYF. The gene calls are TRBV28 and TRBJ2-7; TCRdb names TRBD1, which stays unverified in the absence of DNA. Germline V gene sequence: CDR1 MDHEN, CDR2 SYDVKM. CDR3 size: 12 residues.

V gene TRBV28 combines with J gene TRBJ2-7; TCRdb reports TRBD2, a call that lacks DNA to check it against. This CDR3 comprises 13 residues. CDR1 and CDR2 (germline): MDHEN, SYDVKM. The CDR3 loop is CASTLGPYNEQYF.

The chain has TRBV4-1 and TRBJ2-7. The CDR3 is 13 amino acids. Germline lookup yields CDR1 MGHRA and CDR2 YSYEKL. This CDR3 is CASSQGVSYEQYF.

The chain has TRBV4-1 and TRBJ2-2; TCRdb designates TRBD1, a call that cannot be tested without DNA. The germline gives CDR1 MGHRA, CDR2 YSYEKL. This CDR3 comprises 15 residues. This chain's CDR3 is CASSRGAGNTGELFF.

The V call is TRBV28, the J call TRBJ2-1; the TCRdb D gene call, TRBD2, has no DNA to confirm it. CDR1 MDHEN and CDR2 SYDVKM come from the germline V gene. The CDR3 is 15 residues long. The chain's CDR3 is CASSLLAHSYNEQFF.

This chain uses TRBV7-9 with TRBJ1-2; TCRdb picks TRBD1, but there is no DNA to check that call. Germline V gene sequence: CDR1 SEHNR, CDR2 FQNEAQ (reference sequence). There are 14 residues in the CDR3. The CDR3 loop is CASSLGDSPYGYTF.

The V gene is TRBV25-1, the J gene TRBJ2-7. CDR1 and CDR2 (germline): MGHDK, SYGVNS. The CDR3 is made up of 13 amino acids. CDR3 protein: CASSVGLVYEQYF.

The CDR3 region is CASRPDRGNSYNEQFF. V gene TRBV28 combines with J gene TRBJ2-1; the D call from TCRdb, TRBD1, cannot be confirmed without DNA. This CDR3 comprises 16 residues. The germline gives CDR1 MDHEN, CDR2 SYDVKM.

The chain has TRBV12-3 or TRBV12-4 and TRBJ2-7; the TCRdb call, TRBD1, lacks DNA for checking. This CDR3 region has 14 residues. CDR3 residues: CASSFFFGQGSLYF.